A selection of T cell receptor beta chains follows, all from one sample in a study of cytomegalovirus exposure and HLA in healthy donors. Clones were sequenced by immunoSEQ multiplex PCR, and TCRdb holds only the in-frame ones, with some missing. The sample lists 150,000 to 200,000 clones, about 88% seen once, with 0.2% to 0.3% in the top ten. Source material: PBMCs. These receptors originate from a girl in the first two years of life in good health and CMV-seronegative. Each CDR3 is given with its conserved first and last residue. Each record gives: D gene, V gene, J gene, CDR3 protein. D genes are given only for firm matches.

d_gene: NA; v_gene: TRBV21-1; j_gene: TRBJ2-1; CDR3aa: CASSKAERGRLDEQFF
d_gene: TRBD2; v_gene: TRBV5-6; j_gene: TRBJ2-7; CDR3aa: CASSLFGGRSSYEQYF
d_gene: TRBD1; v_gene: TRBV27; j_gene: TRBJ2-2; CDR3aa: CASALLQGAGGELFF
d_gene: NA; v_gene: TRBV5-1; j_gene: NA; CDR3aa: CASSLEDSSYEQYF
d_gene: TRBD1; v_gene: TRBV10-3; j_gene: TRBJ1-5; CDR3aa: CAISEAGGDHQPQHF
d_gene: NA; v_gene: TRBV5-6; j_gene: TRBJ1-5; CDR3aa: CASSMGGGDQPQHF
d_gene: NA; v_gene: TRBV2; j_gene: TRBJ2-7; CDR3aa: CASLGQSYEQYF
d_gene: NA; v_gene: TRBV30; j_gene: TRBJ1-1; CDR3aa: CAWSVRRFGNTEAFF
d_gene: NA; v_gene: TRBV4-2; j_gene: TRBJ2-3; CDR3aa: CASSQVRSTDTQYF
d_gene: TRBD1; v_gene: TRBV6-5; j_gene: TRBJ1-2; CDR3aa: CASSPQGTYGYTF
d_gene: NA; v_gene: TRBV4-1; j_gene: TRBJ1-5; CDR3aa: CASSQEFYRIRGSNQPQHF
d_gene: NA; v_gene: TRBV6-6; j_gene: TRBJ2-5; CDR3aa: CASSYAGKETQYF
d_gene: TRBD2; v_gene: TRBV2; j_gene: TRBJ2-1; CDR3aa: CASSFLKAGGDNEQFF
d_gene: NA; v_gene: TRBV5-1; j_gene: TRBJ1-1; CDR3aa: CASTNSGSEAFF
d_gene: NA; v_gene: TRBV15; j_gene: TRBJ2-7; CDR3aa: CATSRDSLRIYEQYF
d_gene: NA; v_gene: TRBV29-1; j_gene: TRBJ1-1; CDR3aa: CSVATGTLNTEAFF
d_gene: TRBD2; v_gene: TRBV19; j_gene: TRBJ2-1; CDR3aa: CASSPSLTSAKRDNEQFF
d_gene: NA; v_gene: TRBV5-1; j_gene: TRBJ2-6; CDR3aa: CASSYWVQVSSGANVLTF
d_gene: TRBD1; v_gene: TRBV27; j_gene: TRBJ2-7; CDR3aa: CASSDQWGQTYEQYF
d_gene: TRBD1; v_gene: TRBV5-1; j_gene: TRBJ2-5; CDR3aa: CASSPGTGQETQYF
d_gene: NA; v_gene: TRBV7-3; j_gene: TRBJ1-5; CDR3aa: CASSAAVGTPENQPQHF